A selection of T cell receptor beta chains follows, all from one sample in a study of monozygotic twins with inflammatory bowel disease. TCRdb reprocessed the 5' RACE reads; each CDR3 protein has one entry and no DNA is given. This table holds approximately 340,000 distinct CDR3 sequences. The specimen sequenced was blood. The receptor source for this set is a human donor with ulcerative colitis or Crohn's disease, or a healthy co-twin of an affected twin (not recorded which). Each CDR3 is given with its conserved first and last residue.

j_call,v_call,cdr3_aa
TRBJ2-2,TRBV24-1,CATRGTGYSGELFF
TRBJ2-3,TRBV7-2,CASSFPRELKSDTQYF
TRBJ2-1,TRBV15,CATSSSNEQFF
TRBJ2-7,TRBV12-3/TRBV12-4,CASSLGGVVYEQYF
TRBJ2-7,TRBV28,CASSFTLAGLSYEQYF
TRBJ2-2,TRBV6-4,CASSDRAHTGELFF
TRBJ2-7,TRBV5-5,CASSLERAGSYEQYF
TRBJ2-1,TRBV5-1,CASTEAGGLRAYNEQFF
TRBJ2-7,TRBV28,CASSPDRVGYEQYF
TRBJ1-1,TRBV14,CASSQSAVNTEAFF
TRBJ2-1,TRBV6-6,CASSPGNPREEFF
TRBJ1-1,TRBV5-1,CASSLGLSYTEAFF
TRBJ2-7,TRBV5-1,CASSLDGGGTYEQYF
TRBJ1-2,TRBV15,CATSRSGASSYYGYTF
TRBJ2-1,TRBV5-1,CASSFYGGNDEQFF
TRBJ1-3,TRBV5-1,CASSETGYGNTIYF
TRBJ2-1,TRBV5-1,CASSFSRTSARNEQFF
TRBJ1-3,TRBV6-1,CASSATGTGGNTIYF
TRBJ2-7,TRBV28,CASSPGSHTDSPLWEQYF
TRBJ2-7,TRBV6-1,CASMPLVTDPYEQYF
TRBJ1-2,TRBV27,CASRSPDRGHYGYTF
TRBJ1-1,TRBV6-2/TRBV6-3,CASSPRSRGTEAFF
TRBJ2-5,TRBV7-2,CASSPGTGPPWKTQYF
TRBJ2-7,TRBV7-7,CASSPSHGGQNYEQYF
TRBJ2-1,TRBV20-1,CSAPAGVTNEQFF
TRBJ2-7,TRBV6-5,CASSYSADSYEQYF
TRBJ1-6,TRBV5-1,CASSPQRGNNSPLHF
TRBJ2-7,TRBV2,CASNNDTGPYEQYF
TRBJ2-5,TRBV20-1,CSVQTSGVLETQYF
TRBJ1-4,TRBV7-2,CASSPNSPWKDEKLFF
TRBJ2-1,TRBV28,CASGLAGNNEQFF
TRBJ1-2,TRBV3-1,CASSQDQEGADGYTF
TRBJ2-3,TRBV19,CASSITGTGSTDTQYF
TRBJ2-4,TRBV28,CASSAEDRNIQYF
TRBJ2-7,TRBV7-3,CASSPSRGYEQYF
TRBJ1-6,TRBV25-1,CASSGSWGGSPLHF
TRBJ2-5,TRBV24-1,CATSDPRVETQYF
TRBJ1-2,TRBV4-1,CASRPAGTGDGYTF
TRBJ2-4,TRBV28,CASSPGGTNIQYF